A selection of T cell receptor beta chains follows, all from one sample in a study of blood T cell repertoires in COVID-19. The method was immunoSEQ multiplex PCR; TCRdb's version includes in-frame clones alone and lacks a portion of them. The sample carries around 95,000 clones, roughly 80% recorded once. The specimen was peripheral blood. The receptors derive from a woman aged 80 or older with acute or convalescent COVID-19. CDR3s leave out the opening cysteine and the closing phenylalanine or tryptophan. D genes are given only for firm matches.

j_call d_call v_call cdr3_aa
TRBJ1-2 - TRBV15 ATSPGSSRFNYGYT
TRBJ2-3 TRBD2 TRBV2 ASSESSGRGTDTQY
TRBJ1-2 - TRBV5-8 ASILRGLRNYGYT
TRBJ1-2 - TRBV28 ASSLGWDYGYT
TRBJ1-1 TRBD1 TRBV7-9 ASRPTGGRLIAEAF
TRBJ2-2 TRBD2 TRBV11-2 ASSPTPGGTGELF
TRBJ2-1 TRBD1 TRBV5-4 ASSGGGQGSYEQF
TRBJ2-3 TRBD2 TRBV11-3 ASSSSTSSHADTQY
TRBJ2-5 TRBD2 TRBV3-1/TRBV3-2 ASSRPGTSGGAETQY
TRBJ2-3 - TRBV4-2 ASSQEKLLKSSTDTQY
TRBJ1-4 - TRBV28 ASSLGGAANEKLF
TRBJ2-5 - TRBV5-8 ASSLVRLVKETQY
TRBJ2-6 - TRBV5-4 ASSQSRSGANVLT
TRBJ1-1 TRBD1 TRBV29-1 SVGTGPTEAF
TRBJ1-5 TRBD1 TRBV5-6 ASSSSGTGKEEPQH
TRBJ2-1 TRBD2 TRBV24-1 ATSDLSGGAYNEQF
TRBJ1-2 - TRBV18 ASSPKTGPRANYGYT
TRBJ1-2 - TRBV28 ASSRTGGAGGYT
TRBJ1-1 TRBD1 TRBV7-2 ASSAPGGGSTEAF
TRBJ2-1 TRBD1 TRBV28 ASSPGQGMAVYNEQF
TRBJ2-1 - TRBV27 AREEGFYNEQF
TRBJ1-5 - TRBV19 ASTIGQSNQPQH
TRBJ1-4 - TRBV7-9 ASRALGTNEKLF
TRBJ1-5 - TRBV2 ASSERQNSNQPQH
TRBJ2-3 - TRBV6-8 ASGGGHTDTQY
TRBJ1-2 - TRBV2 ASSLLQGGHGYT
TRBJ2-5 TRBD2 TRBV7-6 ASSLSGGYTPMETQY
TRBJ1-1 TRBD1 TRBV28 ASGTATMNTEAF
TRBJ1-1 TRBD1 TRBV28 ASSPDRGRGTEAF
TRBJ1-1 - TRBV5-1 ASSTDRPNTEAF
TRBJ2-4 TRBD2 TRBV29-1 SALAGGSLAKNIQY
TRBJ1-2 TRBD1 TRBV4-1 ASSQRTGERYGYT
TRBJ2-3 - TRBV5-1 ASSLPLSSTDTQY
TRBJ1-2 - TRBV10-3 AISDFGLTYKGYT
TRBJ2-7 - TRBV12-3/TRBV12-4 ASSILYEQY
TRBJ2-2 TRBD1 TRBV24-1 ATSTTGENGELF
TRBJ2-2 TRBD1 TRBV7-2 ASSFRRDRVNTGELF
TRBJ2-2 - TRBV2 ASSELRQGYTGELF
TRBJ2-7 TRBD1 TRBV28 ASSPGTGGTYEQY
TRBJ2-2 - TRBV5-1 ASSLAGVTNTGELF
TRBJ1-5 - TRBV2 ASSKTGISNQPQH
TRBJ2-5 TRBD2 TRBV5-1 ASTTGTSGQETQY